These 4 T cell receptor beta chains share one sample of origin, sequenced in a study of CD8+ T cells in alopecia areata. RNA was isolated and reverse transcribed to cDNA, the sequencing template. This table comes from immunoSEQ multiplex PCR, and its TCRdb copy is limited to in-frame clones, with some not included. The sample includes roughly 130,000 clones, roughly 61% of them seen just once. The specimen was CD4+ T cells sorted from blood, collected at week 0. These receptors were collected from a human donor with alopecia areata.

The chain couples TRBV7-2 to TRBJ2-7; 7 nucleotides agree with TRBD2. CDR3 length equals 14 residues. Germline CDR1 SGHTA, CDR2 FQGNSA. V lost 3 bases and J lost 5; bases outside the gene matches: 7. This CDR3 reads CASSLAGASDEQYF. The CDR3 region has the DNA TGTGCCAGCAGCTTGGCGGGAGCGAGCGACGAGCAGTACTTC.

This rearrangement joins TRBV5-4 to TRBJ1-2; D perhaps matches TRBD1 (5 bases). Trimming cost V 3 bases and J 7 bases, with 16 bases left between them. The V gene's germline CDR1 is SGHNT and CDR2 YYREEE (reference sequence). There are 14 residues in the CDR3. This CDR3 reads CASSYVGQGFGYTF. The CDR3 DNA sequence: TGTGCCAGCAGCTACGTGGGCCAGGGTTTTGGCTACACCTTC.

About this clone itself: An end of the junction differs from the germline gene, which may be a read error. The V call is TRBV27, the J call TRBJ1-1, with TRBD1 as a possible D gene (6 bases). There are 14 residues in the CDR3. Germline V gene lookup returns CDR1 MNHEY and CDR2 SMNVEV (reference sequence). Written as DNA, the CDR3 is TGTGCCAGCAGCTTATACAGGGATAGGACTGAAGCTTTCTTT. Protein: CASSLYRDRTEAFF.

The genes are TRBV9 and TRBJ1-3; D is unresolved. Germline V CDR1 and CDR2: SGDLS, YYNGEE. This CDR3 region has 16 residues. V shed 0 bases and J shed 0 bases, with 10 bases lying between them. The CDR3 sequence: CASSVVGSLSGNTIYF. Here the CDR3 DNA reads TGTGCCAGCAGCGTAGTCGGGTCTCTCTCTGGAAACACCATATATTTT.